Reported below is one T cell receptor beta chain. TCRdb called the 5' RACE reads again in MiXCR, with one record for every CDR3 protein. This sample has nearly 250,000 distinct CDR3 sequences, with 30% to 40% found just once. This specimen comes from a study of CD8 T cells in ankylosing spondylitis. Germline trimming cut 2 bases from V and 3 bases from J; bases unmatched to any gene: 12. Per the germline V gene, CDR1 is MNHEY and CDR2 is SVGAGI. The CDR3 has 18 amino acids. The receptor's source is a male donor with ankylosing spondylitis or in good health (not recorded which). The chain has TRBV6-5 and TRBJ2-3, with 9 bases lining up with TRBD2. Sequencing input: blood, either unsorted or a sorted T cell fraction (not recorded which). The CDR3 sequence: CASSYERAGGLKTDTQYF. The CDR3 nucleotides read TGTGCCAGCAGTTACGAGCGAGCGGGGGGCCTCAAGACAGATACGCAGTATTTT.